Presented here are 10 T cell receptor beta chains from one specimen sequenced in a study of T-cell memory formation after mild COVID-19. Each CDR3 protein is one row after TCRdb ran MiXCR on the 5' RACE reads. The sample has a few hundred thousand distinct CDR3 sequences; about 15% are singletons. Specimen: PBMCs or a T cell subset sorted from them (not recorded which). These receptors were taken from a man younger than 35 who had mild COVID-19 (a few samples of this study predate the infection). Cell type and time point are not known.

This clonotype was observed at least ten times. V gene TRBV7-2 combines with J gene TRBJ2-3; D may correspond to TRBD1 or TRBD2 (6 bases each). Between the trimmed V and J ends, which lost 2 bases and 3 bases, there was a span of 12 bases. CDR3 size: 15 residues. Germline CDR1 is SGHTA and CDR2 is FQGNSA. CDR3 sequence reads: CASSLQSGATDTQYF. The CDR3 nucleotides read TGTGCCAGCAGCTTACAATCGGGGGCTACAGATACGCAGTATTTT.

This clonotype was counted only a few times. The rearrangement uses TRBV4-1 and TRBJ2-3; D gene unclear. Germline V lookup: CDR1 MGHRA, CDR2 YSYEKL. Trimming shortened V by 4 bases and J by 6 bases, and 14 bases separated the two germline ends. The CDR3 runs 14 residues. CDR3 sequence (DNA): TGCGCCAGCAGCCCCCGTGTAGGCCCGGATACGCAGTATTTT. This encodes CASSPRVGPDTQYF.

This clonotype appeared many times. This CDR3 reads CAISESVAGAYNEQFF. CDR3 coding DNA: TGTGCCATCAGTGAGTCTGTCGCCGGGGCGTACAATGAGCAGTTCTTC. The V and J genes are TRBV10-3 and TRBJ2-1, with D perhaps assigned TRBD1 or TRBD2 (5 bases each). Germline V gene data show CDR1 as ENHRY and CDR2 as SYGVKD. V lost 0 bases to trimming and J lost 4 bases, with 13 bases between them. CDR3 length: 16 amino acids.

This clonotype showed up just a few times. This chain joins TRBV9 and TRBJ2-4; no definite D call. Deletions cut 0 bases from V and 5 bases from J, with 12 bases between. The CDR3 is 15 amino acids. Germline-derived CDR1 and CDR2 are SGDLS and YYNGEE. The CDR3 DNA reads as TGTGCCAGCAGCGTAGCCTTAGGAACCCAAAACATTCAGTACTTC. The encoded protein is CASSVALGTQNIQYF.

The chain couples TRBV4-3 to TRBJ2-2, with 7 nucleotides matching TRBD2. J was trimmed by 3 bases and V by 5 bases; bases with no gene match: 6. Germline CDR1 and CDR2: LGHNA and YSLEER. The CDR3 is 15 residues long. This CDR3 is CASSGGGLDTGELFF. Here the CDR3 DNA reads TGCGCCAGCAGCGGGGGAGGGTTGGACACCGGGGAGCTGTTTTTT.

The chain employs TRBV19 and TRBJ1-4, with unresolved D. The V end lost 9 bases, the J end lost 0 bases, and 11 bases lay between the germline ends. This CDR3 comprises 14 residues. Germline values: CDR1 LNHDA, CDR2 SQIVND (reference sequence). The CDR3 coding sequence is TGTGCCAGCAAAGAATCTGCAACTAATGAAAAACTGTTTTTT. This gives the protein CASKESATNEKLFF.

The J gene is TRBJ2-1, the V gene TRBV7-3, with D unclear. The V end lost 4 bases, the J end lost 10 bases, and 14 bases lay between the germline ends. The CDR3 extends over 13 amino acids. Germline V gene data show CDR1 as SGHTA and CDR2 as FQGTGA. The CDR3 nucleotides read TGTGCCAGCAGCTCCCAACGCGGTGGAGAGCAGTTCTTC. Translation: CASSSQRGGEQFF.

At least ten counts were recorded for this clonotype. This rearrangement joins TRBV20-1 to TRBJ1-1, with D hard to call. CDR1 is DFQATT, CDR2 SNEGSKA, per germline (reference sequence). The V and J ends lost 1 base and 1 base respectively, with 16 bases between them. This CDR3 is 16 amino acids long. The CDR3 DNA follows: TGCAGTGCTAGAGGTTGGATCGCCCGCCGGAACACTGAAGCTTTCTTT. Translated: CSARGWIARRNTEAFF.

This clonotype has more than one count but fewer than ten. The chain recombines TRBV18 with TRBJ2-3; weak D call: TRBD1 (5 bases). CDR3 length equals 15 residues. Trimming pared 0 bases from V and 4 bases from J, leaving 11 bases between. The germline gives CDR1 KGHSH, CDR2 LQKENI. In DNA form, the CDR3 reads TGTGCCAGCTCACCACCTTCCCAGGGATCAGATACGCAGTATTTT. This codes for CASSPPSQGSDTQYF.

CDR3 amino acids: CATSGGDSPLHF. DNA of the CDR3: TGTGCCACCAGCGGAGGGGATTCACCCCTCCACTTT. This chain connects TRBV15 to TRBJ1-6; TRBD1 is a possible D gene (5 bases). V was clipped by 5 bases and J by 8 bases, with 7 bases between them. CDR1 LNHNV and CDR2 YYDKDF come from the germline V gene (reference sequence). This CDR3 has 12 residues.